Listed here are 7 T cell receptor beta chains from one sample, sequenced in a study of T cells expressing NK-cell markers (dated by TCRdb to about 2020). The library came from 5' RACE. Sequencing used an Illumina HiSeq 2000. TCRdb reprocessed the raw reads; every CDR3 protein sequence is a single record, and DNA is not supplied. This sample's listing comprises some 440,000 distinct CDR3 sequences. Jointly, the top ten make up roughly 1.4% of the sample. What was sequenced was blood T cells: a sorted CD56 or NKG2C T cell subset, CD4+ or CD8+ T cells, or bulk PBMC T cells (not recorded which). Receptors were obtained from a woman aged 45-65 years in good health. Donor details come from another sample of the same person, matched by shared clones.

The CDR3 loop is CATSREGGDQFF. The chain has TRBV15 and TRBJ2-1; as DNA is missing, the TRBD1 call by TCRdb cannot be tested. Germline lookup yields CDR1 LNHNV and CDR2 YYDKDF (reference sequence). The CDR3 is made up of 12 amino acids.

The genes are TRBV4-1 and TRBJ2-1; TCRdb's assignment of TRBD1 cannot be checked, as there is no DNA. Germline CDR1 reads MGHRA; CDR2 reads YSYEKL. The CDR3 extends over 14 amino acids. The CDR3 protein is CASKSPLRYNEQFF.

CDR3 loop: CASGQGGGEQFF. The genes are TRBV27 and TRBJ2-1; with no DNA, the TCRdb D assignment of TRBD1 cannot be verified. The V gene's germline CDR1 is MNHEY and CDR2 SMNVEV (reference sequence). The length of the CDR3 is 12 residues.

The V call is TRBV6-5, the J call TRBJ2-6. The CDR3 runs to 14 residues. Germline V gene data show CDR1 as MNHEY and CDR2 as SVGAGI. The CDR3 here is CASSFMREANVLTF.

The CDR3 spells CASSLVGGESGELFF. The chain links TRBV5-1 to TRBJ2-2. This CDR3 has 15 residues. The V gene's germline CDR1 is SGHRS and CDR2 YFSETQ. Variable domain in full (rest from reference TRBV5-1 and TRBJ2-2): KAGVTQTPRYLIKTRGQQVTLSCSPISGHRSVSWYQQTPGQGLQFLFEYFSETQRNKGNFPGRFSGRQFSNSRSEMNVSTLELGDSALYLCASSLVGGESGELFFGEGSRLTVL.

This chain links TRBV5-6 with TRBJ1-3; TCRdb proposes TRBD1, but this gene call is untestable without DNA. CDR1 and CDR2 from the germline V gene are SGHDT and YYEEEE. The CDR3 runs to 16 residues. The CDR3 spells CASSLNRGFSGNTIYF.

This chain links TRBV2 with TRBJ2-4; TCRdb proposes TRBD1, but this gene call is untestable without DNA. CDR1 SNHLY and CDR2 FYNNEI come from the germline V gene. The CDR3 extends over 16 amino acids. CDR3 sequence reads: CASSDVQGPGGNIQYF.